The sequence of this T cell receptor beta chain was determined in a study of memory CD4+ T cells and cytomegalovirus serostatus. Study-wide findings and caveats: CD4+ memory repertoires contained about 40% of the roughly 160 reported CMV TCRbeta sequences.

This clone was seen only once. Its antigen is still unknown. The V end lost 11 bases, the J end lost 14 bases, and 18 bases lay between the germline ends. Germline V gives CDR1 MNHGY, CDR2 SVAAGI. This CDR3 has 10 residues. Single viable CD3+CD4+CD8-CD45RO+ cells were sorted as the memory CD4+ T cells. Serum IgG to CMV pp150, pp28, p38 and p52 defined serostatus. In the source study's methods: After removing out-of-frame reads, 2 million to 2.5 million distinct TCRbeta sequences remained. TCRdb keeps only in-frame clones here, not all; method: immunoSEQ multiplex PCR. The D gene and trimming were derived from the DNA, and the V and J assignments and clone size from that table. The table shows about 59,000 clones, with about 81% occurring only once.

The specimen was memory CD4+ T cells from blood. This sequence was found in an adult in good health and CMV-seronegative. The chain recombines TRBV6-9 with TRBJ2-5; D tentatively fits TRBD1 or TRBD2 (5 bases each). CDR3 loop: CAPKRGPGYF. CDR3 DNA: TGTGCCCCCAAAAGGGGACCTGGTTACTTC.